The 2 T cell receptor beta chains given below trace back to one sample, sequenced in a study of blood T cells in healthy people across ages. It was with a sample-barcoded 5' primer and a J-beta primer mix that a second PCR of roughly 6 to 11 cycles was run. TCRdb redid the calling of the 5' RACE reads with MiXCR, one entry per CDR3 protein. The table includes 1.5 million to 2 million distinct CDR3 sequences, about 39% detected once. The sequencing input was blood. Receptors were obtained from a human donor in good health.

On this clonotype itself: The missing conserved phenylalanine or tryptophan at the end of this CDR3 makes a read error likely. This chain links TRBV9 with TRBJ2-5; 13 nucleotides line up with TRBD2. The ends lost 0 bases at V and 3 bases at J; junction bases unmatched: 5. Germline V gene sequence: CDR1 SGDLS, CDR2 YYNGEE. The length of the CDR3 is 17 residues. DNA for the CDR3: TGTGCCAGCAGCGTAGCCTGGGGGACTAGCGGGGAAGAGACCCAGTACATC. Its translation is CASSVAWGTSGEETQYI.

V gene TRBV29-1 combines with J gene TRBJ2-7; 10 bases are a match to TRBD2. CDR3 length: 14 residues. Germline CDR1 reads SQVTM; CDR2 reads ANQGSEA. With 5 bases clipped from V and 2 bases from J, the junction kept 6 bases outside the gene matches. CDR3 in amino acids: CSVKRTSGTYEQYF. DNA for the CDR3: TGCAGCGTTAAAAGGACTAGCGGAACCTACGAGCAGTACTTC.